What follows is one TCR beta chain and its context. The CDR3 has 16 residues. V dropped 4 bases and J dropped 2; count of bases not matched to a gene: 9. Germline V gives CDR1 SGHRS, CDR2 YFSETQ. The sample belongs to a study of blood T cell repertoires in COVID-19. Assay used: immunoSEQ multiplex PCR; TCRdb lists only in-frame clones, some missing. Of around 700,000 clones in the sample, around 89% were seen once. Sequenced material: peripheral blood. The clonotype originates from a woman aged 18-29 years with acute or convalescent COVID-19. The chain links TRBV5-1 to TRBJ2-4, with 7 bases fitting TRBD1. The CDR3 nucleotides are TGCGCCAGCAGCCTGGACGCACAGGGGACCAAAAACATTCAGTACTTC. Its translation is CASSLDAQGTKNIQYF.